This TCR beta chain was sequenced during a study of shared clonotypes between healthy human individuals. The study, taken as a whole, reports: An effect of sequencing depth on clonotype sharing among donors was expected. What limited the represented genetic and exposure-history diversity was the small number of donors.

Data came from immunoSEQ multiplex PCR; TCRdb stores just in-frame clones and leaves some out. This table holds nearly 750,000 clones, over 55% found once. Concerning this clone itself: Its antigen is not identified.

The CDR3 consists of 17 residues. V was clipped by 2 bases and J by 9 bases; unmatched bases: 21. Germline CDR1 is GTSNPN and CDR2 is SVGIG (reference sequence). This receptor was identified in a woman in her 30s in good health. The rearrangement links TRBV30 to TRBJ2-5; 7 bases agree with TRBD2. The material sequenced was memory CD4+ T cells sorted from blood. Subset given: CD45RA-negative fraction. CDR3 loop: CAWSPQPPTSAQWAQYF. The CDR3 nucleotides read TGTGCCTGGAGTCCCCAACCCCCCACTAGCGCCCAATGGGCCCAGTACTTC. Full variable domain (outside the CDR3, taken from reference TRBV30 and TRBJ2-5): SQTIHQWPATLVQPVGSPLSLECTVEGTSNPNLYWYRQAAGRGLQLLFYSVGIGQISSEVPQNLSASRPQDRQFILSSKKLLLSDSGFYLCAWSPQPPTSAQWAQYFGPGTRLLVL.